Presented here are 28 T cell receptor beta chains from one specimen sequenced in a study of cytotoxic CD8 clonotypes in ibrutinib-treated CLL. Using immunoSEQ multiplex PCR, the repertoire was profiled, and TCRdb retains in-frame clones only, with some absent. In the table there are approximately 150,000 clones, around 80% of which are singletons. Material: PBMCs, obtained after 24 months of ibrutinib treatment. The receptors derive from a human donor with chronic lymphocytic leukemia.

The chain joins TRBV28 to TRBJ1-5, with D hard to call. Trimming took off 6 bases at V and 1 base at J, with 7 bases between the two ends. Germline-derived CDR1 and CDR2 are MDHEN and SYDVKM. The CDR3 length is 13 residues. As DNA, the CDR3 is TGTGCCAGCAGATTTAGGAGCAATCAGCCCCAGCATTTT. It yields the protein CASRFRSNQPQHF.

The CDR3: CASSYSKLSYEQYF. CDR3 bases: TGTGCCAGCAGTTACTCGAAACTTTCCTACGAGCAGTACTTC. The chain couples TRBV6-5 to TRBJ2-7; D is unresolved. The V end lost 0 bases, the J end lost 1 base, and 7 bases lay between the germline ends. Germline V gene data show CDR1 as MNHEY and CDR2 as SVGAGI. The CDR3 is 14 amino acids.

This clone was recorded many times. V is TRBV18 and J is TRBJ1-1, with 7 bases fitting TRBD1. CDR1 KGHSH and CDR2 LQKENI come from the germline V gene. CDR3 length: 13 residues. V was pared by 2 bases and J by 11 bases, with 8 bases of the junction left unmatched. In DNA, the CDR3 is TGTGCCAGCTCACCAACGGGCCAGGGGGACGCTTTCTTT. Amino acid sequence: CASSPTGQGDAFF.

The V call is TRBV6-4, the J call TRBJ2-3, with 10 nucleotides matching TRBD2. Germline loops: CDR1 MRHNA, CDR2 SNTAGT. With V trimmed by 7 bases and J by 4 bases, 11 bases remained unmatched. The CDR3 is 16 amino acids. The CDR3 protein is CASKRVAGGIADTQYF. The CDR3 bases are TGTGCCAGCAAGAGGGTAGCGGGAGGTATAGCAGATACGCAGTATTTT.

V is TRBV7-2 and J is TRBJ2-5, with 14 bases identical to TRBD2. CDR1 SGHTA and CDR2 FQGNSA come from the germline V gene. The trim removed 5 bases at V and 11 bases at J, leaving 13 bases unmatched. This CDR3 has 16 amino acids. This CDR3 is CASSPDTTSGRALQYF. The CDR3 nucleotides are TGTGCCAGCAGCCCCGATACGACTAGCGGGAGGGCCTTGCAGTACTTC.

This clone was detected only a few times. In DNA, the CDR3 is TGTGCCAGTAGTGCGGACTGGGGGCGCTCTGGAAACACCATATATTTT. This gives the protein CASSADWGRSGNTIYF. The V and J genes are TRBV19 and TRBJ1-3; TRBD1 is a possible D gene (6 bases). V dropped 5 bases and J dropped 0 bases, with 14 bases sitting between them. CDR1 is LNHDA, CDR2 SQIVND, per germline (reference sequence). This CDR3 comprises 16 residues.

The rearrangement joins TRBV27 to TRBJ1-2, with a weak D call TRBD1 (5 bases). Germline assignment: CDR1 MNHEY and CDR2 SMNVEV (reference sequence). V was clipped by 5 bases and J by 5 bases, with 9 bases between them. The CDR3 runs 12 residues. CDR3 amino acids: CASSRGPYGYTF. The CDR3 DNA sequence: TGTGCCAGCAGTCGGGGACCTTATGGCTACACCTTC.

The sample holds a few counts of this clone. CDR3 DNA: TGTGCCAGCACTCAAGATGGAACCTTATATGGCTACACCTTC. Amino acids: CASTQDGTLYGYTF. The chain has TRBV6-5 and TRBJ1-2; D is undetermined. The CDR3 is made up of 14 amino acids. The V end lost 7 bases, the J end lost 5 bases, and 17 bases lay between the germline ends. CDR1 and CDR2 (germline): MNHEY, SVGAGI.

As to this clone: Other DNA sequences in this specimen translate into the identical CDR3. The CDR3 nucleotides read TGTGCCAGCAGTTTACGAACCGGGGAGCTGTTTTTT. Its translation: CASSLRTGELFF. The V and J genes are TRBV28 and TRBJ2-2, with D unclear. This CDR3 spans 12 amino acids. The ends were cut back, 2 bases at V and 5 bases at J, with 3 bases in the middle. CDR1 is MDHEN and CDR2 is SYDVKM in the germline V gene.

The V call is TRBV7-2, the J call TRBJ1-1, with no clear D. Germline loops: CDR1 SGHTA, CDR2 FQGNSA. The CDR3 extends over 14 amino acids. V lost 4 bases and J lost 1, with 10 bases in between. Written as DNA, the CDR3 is TGTGCCAGCAGCTCCCTGACGGGGAACACTGAAGCTTTCTTT. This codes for CASSSLTGNTEAFF.

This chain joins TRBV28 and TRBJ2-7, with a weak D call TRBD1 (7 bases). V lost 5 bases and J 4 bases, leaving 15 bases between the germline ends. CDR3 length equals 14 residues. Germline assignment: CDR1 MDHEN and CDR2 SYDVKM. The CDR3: CASSAPTGRYEQYF. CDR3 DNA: TGTGCCAGCAGTGCACCGACAGGGAGGTACGAGCAGTACTTC.

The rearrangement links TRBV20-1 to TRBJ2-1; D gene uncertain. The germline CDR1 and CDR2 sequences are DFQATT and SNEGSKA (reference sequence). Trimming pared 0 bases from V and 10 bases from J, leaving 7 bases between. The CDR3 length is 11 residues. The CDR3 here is CSARDPWEQFF. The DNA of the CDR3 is TGCAGTGCTAGAGATCCTTGGGAGCAGTTCTTC.

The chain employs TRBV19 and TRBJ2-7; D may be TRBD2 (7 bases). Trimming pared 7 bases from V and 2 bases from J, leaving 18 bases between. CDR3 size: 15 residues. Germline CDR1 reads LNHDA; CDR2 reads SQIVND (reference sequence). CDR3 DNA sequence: TGTGCCAGTATCCCGGCGGGGGCAGTCCCCTACGAGCAGTACTTC. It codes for CASIPAGAVPYEQYF.

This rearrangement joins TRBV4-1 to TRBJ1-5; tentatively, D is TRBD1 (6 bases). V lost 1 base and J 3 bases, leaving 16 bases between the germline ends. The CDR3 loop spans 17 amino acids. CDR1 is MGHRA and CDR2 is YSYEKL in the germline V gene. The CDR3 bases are TGCGCCAGCAGCCAAGGTTTCATACGGGGGCCCAATCAGCCCCAGCATTTT. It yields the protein CASSQGFIRGPNQPQHF.

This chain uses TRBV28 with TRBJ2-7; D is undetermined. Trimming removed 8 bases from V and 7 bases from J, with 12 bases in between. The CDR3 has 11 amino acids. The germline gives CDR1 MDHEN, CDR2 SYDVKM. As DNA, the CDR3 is TGTGCCAGCCGGGCCACCGAAGAGCAGTACTTC. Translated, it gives CASRATEEQYF.

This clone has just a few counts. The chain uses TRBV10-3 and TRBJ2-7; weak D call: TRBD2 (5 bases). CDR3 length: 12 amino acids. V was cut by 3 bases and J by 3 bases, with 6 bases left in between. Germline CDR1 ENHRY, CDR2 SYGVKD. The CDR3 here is CAISDAGYEQYF. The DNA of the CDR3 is TGTGCCATCAGTGATGCGGGCTACGAGCAGTACTTC.

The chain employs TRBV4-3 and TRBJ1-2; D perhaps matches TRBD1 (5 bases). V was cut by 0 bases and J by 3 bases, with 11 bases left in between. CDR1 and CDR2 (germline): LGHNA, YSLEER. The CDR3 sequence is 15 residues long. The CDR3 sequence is CASSQDRDGYYGYTF. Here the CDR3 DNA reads TGCGCCAGCAGCCAAGACAGGGACGGATACTATGGCTACACCTTC.

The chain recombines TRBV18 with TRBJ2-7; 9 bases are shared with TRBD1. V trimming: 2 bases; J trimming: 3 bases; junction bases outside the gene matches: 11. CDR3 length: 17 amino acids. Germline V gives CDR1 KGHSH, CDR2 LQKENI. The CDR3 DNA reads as TGTGCCAGCTCACCATTAGTGGGACAGGGTAGGAACTACGAGCAGTACTTC. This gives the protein CASSPLVGQGRNYEQYF.

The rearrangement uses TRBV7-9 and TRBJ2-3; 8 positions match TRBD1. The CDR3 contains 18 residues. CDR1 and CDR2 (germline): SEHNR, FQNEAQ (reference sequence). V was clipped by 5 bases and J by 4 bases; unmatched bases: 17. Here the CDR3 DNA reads TGTGCCAGCAGCGGGGAAAAGGCAGGGGGCCTTTTGCCAGATACGCAGTATTTT. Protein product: CASSGEKAGGLLPDTQYF. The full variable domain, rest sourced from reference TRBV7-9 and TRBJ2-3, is DTGVSQNPRHKITKRGQNVTFRCDPISEHNRLYWYRQTLGQGPEFLTYFQNEAQLEKSRLLSDRFSAERPKGSFSTLEIQRTEQGDSAMYLCASSGEKAGGLLPDTQYFGPGTRLTVL.

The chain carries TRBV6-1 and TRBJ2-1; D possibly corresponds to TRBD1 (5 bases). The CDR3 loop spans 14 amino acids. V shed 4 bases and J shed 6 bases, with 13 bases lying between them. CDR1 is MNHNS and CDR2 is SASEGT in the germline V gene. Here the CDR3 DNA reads TGTGCCAGCAGTGGGGGTCCAGGGATCAATGAGCAGTTCTTC. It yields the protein CASSGGPGINEQFF.

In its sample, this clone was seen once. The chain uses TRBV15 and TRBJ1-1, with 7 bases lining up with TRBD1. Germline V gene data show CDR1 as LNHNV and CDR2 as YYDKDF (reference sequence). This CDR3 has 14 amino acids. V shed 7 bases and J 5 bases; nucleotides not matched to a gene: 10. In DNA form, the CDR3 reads TGTGCCACCACCACGAGAGGGGGCATAACTGAAGCTTTCTTT. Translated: CATTTRGGITEAFF.

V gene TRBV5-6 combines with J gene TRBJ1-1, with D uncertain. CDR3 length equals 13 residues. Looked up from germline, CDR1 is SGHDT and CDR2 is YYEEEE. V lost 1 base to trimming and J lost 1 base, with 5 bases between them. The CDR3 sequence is CASSLNRNTEAFF. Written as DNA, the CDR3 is TGTGCCAGCAGCTTGAACAGGAACACTGAAGCTTTCTTT.

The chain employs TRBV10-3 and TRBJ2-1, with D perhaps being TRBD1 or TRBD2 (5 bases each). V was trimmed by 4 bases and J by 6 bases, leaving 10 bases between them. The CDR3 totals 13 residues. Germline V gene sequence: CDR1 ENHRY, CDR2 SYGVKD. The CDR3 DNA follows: TGTGCCATCAGTGCTTTTGGGGGCAATGAGCAGTTCTTC. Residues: CAISAFGGNEQFF.

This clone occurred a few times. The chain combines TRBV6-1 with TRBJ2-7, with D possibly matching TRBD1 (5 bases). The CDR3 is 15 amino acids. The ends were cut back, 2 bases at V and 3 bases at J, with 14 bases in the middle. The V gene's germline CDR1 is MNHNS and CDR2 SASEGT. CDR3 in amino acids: CASSESGLDFYEQYF. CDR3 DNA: TGTGCCAGCAGTGAATCAGGGCTAGATTTCTACGAGCAGTACTTC.

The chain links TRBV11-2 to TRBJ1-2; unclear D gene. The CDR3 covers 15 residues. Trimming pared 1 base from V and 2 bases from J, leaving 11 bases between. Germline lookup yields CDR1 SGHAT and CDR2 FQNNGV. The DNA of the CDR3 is TGTGCCAGCAGCTTAGTGCAATTCCCCAACTATGGCTACACCTTC. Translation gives CASSLVQFPNYGYTF.

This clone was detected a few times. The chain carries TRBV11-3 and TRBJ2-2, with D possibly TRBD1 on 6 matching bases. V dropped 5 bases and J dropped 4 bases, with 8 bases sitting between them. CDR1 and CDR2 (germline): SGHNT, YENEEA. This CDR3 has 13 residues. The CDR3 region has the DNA TGTGCCAGCAGCACAGGGAGCACCGGGGAGCTGTTTTTT. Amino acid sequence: CASSTGSTGELFF. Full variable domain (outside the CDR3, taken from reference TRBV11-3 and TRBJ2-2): EAGVVQSPRYKIIEKKQPVAFWCNPISGHNTLYWYLQNLGQGPELLIRYENEEAVDDSQLPKDRFSAERLKGVDSTLKIQPAELGDSAVYLCASSTGSTGELFFGEGSRLTVL.

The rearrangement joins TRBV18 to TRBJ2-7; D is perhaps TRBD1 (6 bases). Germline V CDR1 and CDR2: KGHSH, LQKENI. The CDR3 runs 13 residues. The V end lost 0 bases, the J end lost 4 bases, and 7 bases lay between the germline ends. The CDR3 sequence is CASSPPQGYEQYF. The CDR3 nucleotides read TGTGCCAGCTCACCACCACAGGGATACGAGCAGTACTTC.

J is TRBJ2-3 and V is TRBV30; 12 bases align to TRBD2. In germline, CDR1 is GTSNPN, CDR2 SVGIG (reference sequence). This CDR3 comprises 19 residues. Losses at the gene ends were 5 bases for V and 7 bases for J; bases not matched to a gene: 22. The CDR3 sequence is CAWDNKGHNRLAGVYTQYF. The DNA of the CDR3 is TGTGCCTGGGACAATAAGGGACACAATAGACTAGCGGGAGTTTATACGCAGTATTTT.